This T cell receptor beta chain was sequenced in a study of Ad26.COV2.S vaccination and SARS-CoV-2 variants. Turning to the study itself: Donor was in the COV1001 Ad26.COV2.S trial arm. Intramuscular Ad26.COV2.S at 5x10^10 or 1x10^11 viral particles.

The repertoire was sequenced with immunoSEQ multiplex PCR; TCRdb's copy has only in-frame clones and lacks some. The repertoire has 250,000 to 300,000 clones, about 87% of them found once; the top ten carry 3% to 4%. Regarding treatment: 15 to 20 received Ad26.COV2.S at low or high dose, single or two shots; 5 received placebo; per-sample allocation not given. Material that was analyzed had been drawn on day 63 after the first vaccine or placebo injection. The study used a vaccine consisting of an Ad26 vector that expressed Wuhan-strain SARS-CoV-2 spike. This CDR3 has 15 amino acids. With V trimmed by 6 bases and J by 3 bases, 8 bases remained unmatched. Germline loops: CDR1 ENHRY, CDR2 SYGVKD. The sample holds a few counts of this clone.

The chain carries TRBV10-3 and TRBJ1-1; 9 bases are shared with TRBD1. The receptor was derived from a person between 18 and 60 years old who received the Ad26.COV2.S COVID-19 vaccine or a placebo. The material sequenced was peripheral blood, taken in a trial of Ad26.COV2.S vaccine versus placebo. The CDR3 here is CAIRERTGADTEAFF. The DNA of the CDR3 is TGTGCCATCAGGGAAAGGACAGGGGCGGACACTGAAGCTTTCTTT.